This entry concerns a single T cell receptor beta chain. Its matching antigen is unknown. This sample is part of a study of T cells expressing NK-cell markers. General study results and limits: Also leading the CD3+CD56-NKG2C+ fraction in a few donors were these clonotypes.

cDNA encoding TCR beta was synthesized via 5'RACE template switching incorporating UMIs. After re-calling the 5' RACE reads, TCRdb lists one entry per CDR3 protein, DNA absent. The sample totals 250,000 or so distinct CDR3 sequences. This CDR3 contains 12 residues. Germline CDR1 SQVTM, CDR2 ANQGSEA. The sample was blood T cells: a sorted CD56 or NKG2C T cell subset, CD4+ or CD8+ T cells, or bulk PBMC T cells (not recorded which). The V and J genes are TRBV29-1 and TRBJ2-1; TCRdb's D gene call, TRBD2, goes unchecked for lack of DNA. The receptor was isolated from a woman between 18 and 75 years old in good health. CDR3 in amino acids: CSSARAYNEQFF.